The next 7 T cell receptor beta chains were all read from a single sample in a study of blood T cell repertoires in COVID-19. Assay: immunoSEQ multiplex PCR; the TCRdb copy retains only in-frame clones and omits some. The sample lists some 130,000 clones, about 70% occurring once. The sample consisted of peripheral blood. All receptors derive from an older woman with acute or convalescent COVID-19.

The rearrangement links TRBV3-1 (or the pseudogene TRBV3-2) to TRBJ1-6; D gene ambiguous. The germline V and J ends were trimmed by 1 base and 7 bases, with 8 bases remaining between them. Looked up from germline, CDR1 is LGHDT and CDR2 is YNNKEL (reference sequence). The CDR3 covers 14 residues. The CDR3 DNA follows: TGTGCCAGCAGCCAAGGAGGGAGCAATTCACCCCTCCACTTT. This encodes CASSQGGSNSPLHF.

This chain links TRBV28 with TRBJ1-2; D not certain. With 5 bases removed from V and 7 bases from J, the gap between germline ends came to 8 bases. The CDR3 is made up of 11 amino acids. Germline V lookup: CDR1 MDHEN, CDR2 SYDVKM. CDR3 nucleotide sequence: TGTGCCAGCAGTCCCCGAGCTGGCTACACCTTC. This encodes CASSPRAGYTF.

The chain combines TRBV11-1 with TRBJ2-7, with 7 nucleotides matching TRBD1. V shed 0 bases and J 2 bases; nucleotides not matched to a gene: 13. The CDR3 extends over 18 amino acids. The V gene's germline CDR1 is SGHAT and CDR2 FQDESV (reference sequence). DNA of the CDR3: TGTGCCAGCAGCTTAGCCCTATCCACAGGGGCCTGGCCCTACGAGCAGTACTTC. It translates to CASSLALSTGAWPYEQYF.

The rearrangement joins TRBV19 to TRBJ2-7; D might be TRBD2 (6 bases). Looked up from germline, CDR1 is LNHDA and CDR2 is SQIVND (reference sequence). V was trimmed by 10 bases and J by 3 bases, leaving 19 bases between them. The CDR3 sequence is 14 residues long. The CDR3 DNA reads as TGTGCCACAAGGGATAGCGGAATAAACTACGAGCAGTACTTC. Its translation is CATRDSGINYEQYF.

The chain employs TRBV6-5 and TRBJ2-7; the D gene is possibly TRBD2 (5 bases). The CDR3 has 13 residues. Trimming shortened V by 2 bases and J by 2 bases, and 7 bases separated the two germline ends. Germline V lookup: CDR1 MNHEY, CDR2 SVGAGI. CDR3 nucleotide sequence: TGTGCCAGCAGTTACCCCGGGACCTACGAGCAGTACTTC. Protein: CASSYPGTYEQYF.

V usage is TRBV19 and J usage is TRBJ2-5; 7 bases line up with TRBD1. Germline CDR1 and CDR2: LNHDA and SQIVND (reference sequence). The CDR3 runs 14 residues. The ends lost 8 bases at V and 3 bases at J; junction bases unmatched: 9. The CDR3 nucleotides are TGTGCCAGTGGGGACAGTACACGGGAAGAGACCCAGTACTTC. Translating it yields CASGDSTREETQYF.

V usage is TRBV11-2 and J usage is TRBJ2-4; 7 positions match TRBD1. Germline V gene sequence: CDR1 SGHAT, CDR2 FQNNGV. The CDR3 extends over 13 amino acids. Germline trimming cut 0 bases from V and 8 bases from J; bases unmatched to any gene: 1. The CDR3 reads CASSLDQGDIQYF. The CDR3 DNA reads as TGTGCCAGCAGCTTAGACCAGGGGGACATTCAGTACTTC.